This T cell receptor beta chain was profiled in a study of blood T cell repertoires in COVID-19. The wider study: PBMCs, B-cell-depleted T cells, or T cells provided the cDNA or gDNA that made up the material.

Participant ages covered 18 to 89 years across 25 or so US areas. This table comes from immunoSEQ multiplex PCR, and its TCRdb copy is limited to in-frame clones, with some not included. The profile shows 65,000 or so clones, about 75% of them singletons. The V end was cut by 7 bases, the J end by 6 bases, with 13 bases between. Germline CDR1 reads MDHEN; CDR2 reads SYDVKM. The CDR3 runs 12 residues. The receptor was isolated from a woman aged 60-75 years who had been exposed to COVID-19. The sequencing input was PBMCs or T cells enriched from blood (not recorded which). V and J are TRBV28 and TRBJ2-7, with D hard to call. Written as DNA, the CDR3 is TGTGCCAGCAATGCCGCCCAACTCGAGCAGTACTTC. It encodes CASNAAQLEQYF.